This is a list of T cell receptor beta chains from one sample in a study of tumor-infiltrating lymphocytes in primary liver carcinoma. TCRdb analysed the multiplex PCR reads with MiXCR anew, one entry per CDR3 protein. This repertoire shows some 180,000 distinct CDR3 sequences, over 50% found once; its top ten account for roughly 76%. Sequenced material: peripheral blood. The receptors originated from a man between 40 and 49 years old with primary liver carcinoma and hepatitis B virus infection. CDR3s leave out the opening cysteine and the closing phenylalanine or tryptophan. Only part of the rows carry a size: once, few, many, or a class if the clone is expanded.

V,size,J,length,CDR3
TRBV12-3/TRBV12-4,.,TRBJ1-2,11,ASRPGANYGYT
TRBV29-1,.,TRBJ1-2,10,RVDGTNYGYT
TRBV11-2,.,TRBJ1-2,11,ASSQGGVYDCT
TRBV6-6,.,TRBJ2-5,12,ASWAREGGETQY
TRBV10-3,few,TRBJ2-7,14,AISESSSGRASEQY
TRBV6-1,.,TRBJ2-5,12,ASRLAILQETQY
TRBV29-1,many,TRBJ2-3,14,SVEGTGQGTTDTQY
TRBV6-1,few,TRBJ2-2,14,ASSEGSGRVTGELF
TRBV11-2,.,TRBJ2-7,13,ANSARDRDFYEQY
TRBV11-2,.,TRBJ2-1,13,ASSLGGSSYNQQF
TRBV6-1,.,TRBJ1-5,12,ASMGGQGGQPQH
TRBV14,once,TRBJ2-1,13,ANGAVAGAYNEQF
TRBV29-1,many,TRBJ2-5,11,SVARGEGETQY
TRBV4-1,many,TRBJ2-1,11,ASSQETYNEQF
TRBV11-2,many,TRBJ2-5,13,ASSFIAGGGETQY
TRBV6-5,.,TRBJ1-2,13,ASSYSLGTPGGYT
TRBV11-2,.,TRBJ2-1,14,ASSLVVFGRNNEQF
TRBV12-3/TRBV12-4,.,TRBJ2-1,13,ASSLEGIFGNKQF
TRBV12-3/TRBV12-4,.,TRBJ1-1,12,ASRRSTVNTEAF
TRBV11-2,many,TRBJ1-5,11,ASSLGGTQPQH
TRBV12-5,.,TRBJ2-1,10,ASGLDREEQF
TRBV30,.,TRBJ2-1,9,AWSKGPEQF
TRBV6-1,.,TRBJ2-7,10,VSSDLFYEQY
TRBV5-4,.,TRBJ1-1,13,ASSLERTLNTEAF
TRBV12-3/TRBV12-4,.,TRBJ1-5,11,ASSSGTVKPQH
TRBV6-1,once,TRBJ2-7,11,ASSAAGPYEQY
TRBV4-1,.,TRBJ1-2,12,ASSRTGGAGGYT
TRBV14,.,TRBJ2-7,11,ASSQEPIYEQY
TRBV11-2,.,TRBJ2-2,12,VSSIIGVTGELF
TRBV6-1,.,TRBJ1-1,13,ASSEDGRMNTVAF
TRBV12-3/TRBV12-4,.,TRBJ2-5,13,ASSSLGLSPETQY
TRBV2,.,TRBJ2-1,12,ASSERLLYNEQF
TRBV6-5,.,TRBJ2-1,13,ASSYRGRAPDEQF
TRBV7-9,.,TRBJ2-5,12,ASSLRASQETQY
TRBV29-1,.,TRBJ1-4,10,SIDSGNEKLF
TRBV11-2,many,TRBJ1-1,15,ASSLDRRWQRNTEAF